The 7 T cell receptor beta chains presented below share a single source sample, sequenced in a study of blood T cell repertoires in COVID-19 (dated by TCRdb to the early 2020s). The library came from the immunoSEQ multiplex PCR assay. The immuneACCESS repertoire file appears here via TCRdb, limited to in-frame rearrangements. These files lack a portion of the clones; in checked studies, under half of the deficit traces to unresolved V genes, and the cause of the others is not known. This sample holds under 250,000 clones; about 79% were observed only once. About 8.9% of the sample comes from the top ten. Sequencing was performed on peripheral blood. The receptors were gathered from an elderly man with acute or convalescent COVID-19.

J is TRBJ1-2 and V is TRBV28, with D possibly TRBD1 on 5 matching bases. V was pared by 5 bases and J by 8 bases, with 18 bases between. Germline CDR1 and CDR2: MDHEN and SYDVKM. The CDR3 has 14 residues. CDR3 sequence (DNA): TGTGCCAGCAGTCCATCGGGCGGGGCCAGGGGCTACACCTTC. Protein sequence: CASSPSGGARGYTF.

A few counts support this clone. The chain recombines TRBV30 with TRBJ1-6, with D perhaps TRBD1 (6 bases). Germline V lookup: CDR1 GTSNPN, CDR2 SVGIG (reference sequence). This CDR3 spans 14 amino acids. Trimming stripped 1 base from V and 10 bases from J, with 14 bases between. The CDR3 sequence: CAWSEGGKESPLHF. The CDR3 DNA is TGTGCCTGGAGTGAGGGGGGGAAAGAATCACCCCTCCACTTT.

This rearrangement joins TRBV15 to TRBJ2-2; 8 positions match TRBD2. Looked up from germline, CDR1 is LNHNV and CDR2 is YYDKDF (reference sequence). The length of the CDR3 is 15 residues. After removal of 1 base from V and 7 bases from J, the junction contained 5 bases not matched to a gene. The CDR3 nucleotides are TGTGCCACCAGCAGAGGCGGGGGGCAGGGCGGGGAGCTGTTTTTT. This gives the protein CATSRGGGQGGELFF.

This rearrangement joins TRBV19 to TRBJ1-5; D gene uncertain. Trimming left V 3 bases short and J 7 bases short, with 13 bases between. Germline V gene lookup returns CDR1 LNHDA and CDR2 SQIVND (reference sequence). The CDR3 extends over 14 amino acids. The chain's CDR3 is CASSMWGGGQPQHF. CDR3 bases: TGTGCCAGTAGTATGTGGGGAGGAGGGCAGCCCCAGCATTTT. The whole variable domain, remainder taken from reference TRBV19 and TRBJ1-5, is DGGITQSPKYLFRKEGQNVTLSCEQNLNHDAMYWYRQDPGQGLRLIYYSQIVNDFQKGDIAEGYSVSREKKESFPLTVTSAQKNPTAFYLCASSMWGGGQPQHFGDGTRLSIL.

This chain links TRBV24-1 with TRBJ2-1; 10 nucleotides align to TRBD1. There are 15 residues in the CDR3. Germline V gene sequence: CDR1 KGHDR, CDR2 SFDVKD. Losses at the gene ends were 9 bases for V and 4 bases for J; bases not matched to a gene: 8. CDR3 DNA: TGTGCCACCGCCCTCCGACAGGGGGCTTACAATGAGCAGTTCTTC. Translation: CATALRQGAYNEQFF.

V usage is TRBV4-2 and J usage is TRBJ2-2; 9 positions match TRBD2. The CDR3 runs 20 residues. Germline trimming cut 1 base from V and 1 base from J; bases unmatched to any gene: 13. Germline assignment: CDR1 LGHNA and CDR2 YNFKEQ. The CDR3, as DNA: TGTGCCAGCAGCCAAGCGGGCGGGAGGGCCAGAGGGCGGAACACCGGGGAGCTGTTTTTT. Amino acids: CASSQAGGRARGRNTGELFF.

The chain is built from TRBV27 and TRBJ2-5, with 14 positions matching TRBD2. This CDR3 region has 16 residues. Germline CDR1 MNHEY, CDR2 SMNVEV (reference sequence). Unmatched junction bases numbered 3, after V lost 2 bases and J lost 4 bases. This chain's CDR3 is CASSLIGTSGRETQYF. CDR3 DNA sequence: TGTGCCAGCAGTTTAATCGGGACTAGCGGGAGAGAGACCCAGTACTTC.